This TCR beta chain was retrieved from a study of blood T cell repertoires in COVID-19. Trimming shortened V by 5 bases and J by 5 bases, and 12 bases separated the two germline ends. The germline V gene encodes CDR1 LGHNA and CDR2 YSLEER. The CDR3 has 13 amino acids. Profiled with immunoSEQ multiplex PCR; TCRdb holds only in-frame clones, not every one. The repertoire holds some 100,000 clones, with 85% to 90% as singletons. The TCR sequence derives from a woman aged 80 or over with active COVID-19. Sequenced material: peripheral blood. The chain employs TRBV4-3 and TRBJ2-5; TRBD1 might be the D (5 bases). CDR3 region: CASSGDRRETQYF. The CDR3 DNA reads TGCGCCAGCAGCGGAGACAGACGGGAGACCCAGTACTTC.